The 20 T cell receptor beta chains listed next were all sequenced from one sample in a study of control samples from healthy donors and cancer patients. This table comes from immunoSEQ multiplex PCR, and its TCRdb copy is limited to in-frame clones, with some not included. Here the sample spans fewer than 90,000 clones, 94% being singletons. Sequencing was performed on blood. The receptor source for this set is a middle-aged woman in good health.

The chain employs TRBV6-5 and TRBJ1-2; unclear D gene. The germline V gene has CDR1 MNHEY and CDR2 SVGAGI. The ends were cut back, 6 bases at V and 8 bases at J, with 10 bases in the middle. The CDR3 loop spans 11 amino acids. The CDR3 DNA follows: TGTGCCAGCAGGGGGAGAGGAGGCTACACCTTC. The encoded protein is CASRGRGGYTF.

The chain combines TRBV3-1 (or the pseudogene TRBV3-2) with TRBJ2-7; no firm D call. Germline CDR1 is LGHDT and CDR2 is YNNKEL (reference sequence). CDR3 length: 13 residues. Trimming pared 4 bases from V and 3 bases from J, leaving 10 bases between. CDR3 sequence (DNA): TGTGCCAGCAGCCTTGGCACTTACTACGAGCAGTACTTC. It translates to CASSLGTYYEQYF.

The chain employs TRBV7-2 and TRBJ1-6; the match to TRBD1 covers 7 bases. The CDR3 spans 18 residues. V lost 0 bases to trimming and J lost 8 bases; unmatched junction nucleotides: 13. Per germline, CDR1 SGHTA and CDR2 FQGNSA. CDR3 protein: CASSLALIGGQRYSPLHF. CDR3 in DNA: TGTGCCAGCAGCTTAGCGCTAATTGGGGGACAGAGATATTCACCCCTCCACTTT.

This clone was recorded a few times. The chain carries TRBV19 and TRBJ1-1; D gene uncertain. With 5 bases removed from V and 0 bases from J, the gap between germline ends came to 7 bases. The CDR3 runs 13 residues. Germline V gene lookup returns CDR1 LNHDA and CDR2 SQIVND (reference sequence). The DNA of the CDR3 is TGTGCCAGTAGTGCCTTTATGAACACTGAAGCTTTCTTT. The encoded protein is CASSAFMNTEAFF.

The rearrangement links TRBV2 to TRBJ1-4; the D gene is possibly TRBD1 (6 bases). V lost 7 bases, J lost 7 bases, and 19 bases lay in between. The CDR3 runs to 15 residues. Germline CDR1 is SNHLY and CDR2 is FYNNEI. The CDR3 region is CASIMTGAQSEKLFF. The CDR3 DNA reads TGTGCCAGCATCATGACGGGGGCGCAGAGTGAAAAACTGTTTTTT.

The rearrangement links TRBV7-9 to TRBJ2-1; D gene ambiguous. V lost 1 base, J lost 0 bases, and 7 bases lay in between. This CDR3 has 15 amino acids. In germline, CDR1 is SEHNR, CDR2 FQNEAQ (reference sequence). This CDR3 reads CASSLGASSYNEQFF. CDR3 in DNA: TGTGCCAGCAGCTTAGGCGCCTCCTCCTACAATGAGCAGTTCTTC.

This chain joins TRBV6-6 and TRBJ2-7; D gene uncertain. In germline, CDR1 is MNHNY, CDR2 SVGAGI (reference sequence). Trimming stripped 0 bases from V and 6 bases from J, with 9 bases between. The CDR3 is 13 residues long. CDR3 DNA: TGTGCCAGCAGTTACTCGAGTGGACCCGAGCAGTACTTC. Translating it yields CASSYSSGPEQYF.

The chain recombines TRBV5-6 with TRBJ1-5, with D uncertain. Germline CDR1 reads SGHDT; CDR2 reads YYEEEE. The V end was cut by 0 bases, the J end by 0 bases, with 10 bases between. The CDR3 contains 16 residues. The CDR3 sequence is CASSLGAQNSNQPQHF. Here the CDR3 DNA reads TGTGCCAGCAGCTTGGGCGCCCAGAATAGCAATCAGCCCCAGCATTTT.

The chain combines TRBV5-4 with TRBJ2-2; the D gene is possibly TRBD1 (6 bases). The germline V gene has CDR1 SGHNT and CDR2 YYREEE (reference sequence). V was trimmed by 2 bases and J by 6 bases, leaving 14 bases between them. There are 15 residues in the CDR3. Here the CDR3 reads CASSFFGQPSGELFF. In nucleotides, the CDR3 is TGTGCCAGCAGCTTCTTTGGACAGCCGTCCGGGGAGCTGTTTTTT.

The V and J genes are TRBV2 and TRBJ1-5, with 7 bases fitting TRBD1. CDR1 SNHLY and CDR2 FYNNEI come from the germline V gene. The CDR3 runs to 14 residues. J was trimmed by 4 bases and V by 4 bases; bases with no gene match: 4. The CDR3 DNA is TGTGCCAGCAGTGGAACAGGGGAGAATCAGCCCCAGCATTTT. Residues: CASSGTGENQPQHF.

The count of this clone is one. The chain joins TRBV4-2 to TRBJ1-1, with no clear D. V lost 7 bases and J lost 0, with 15 bases in between. CDR1 and CDR2 from the germline V gene are LGHNA and YNFKEQ. The CDR3 loop spans 15 amino acids. The CDR3 sequence: CASTHTAKMNTEAFF. CDR3 DNA sequence: TGTGCCAGCACCCATACAGCCAAAATGAACACTGAAGCTTTCTTT.

V usage is TRBV9 and J usage is TRBJ2-1, with D maybe TRBD2 (6 bases). Germline CDR1 SGDLS, CDR2 YYNGEE. This CDR3 has 18 residues. Trimming removed 3 bases at V and 2 bases at J, with 21 bases between. In DNA form, the CDR3 reads TGTGCCAGCAGCGCCTTAAATCTAGCGTCACTCCCCTACAATGAGCAGTTCTTC. It yields the protein CASSALNLASLPYNEQFF. Using reference TRBV9 and TRBJ2-1 for the parts outside the CDR3, the full variable domain is DSGVTQTPKHLITATGQRVTLRCSPRSGDLSVYWYQQSLDQGLQFLIQYYNGEERAKGNILERFSAQQFPDLHSELNLSSLELGDSALYFCASSALNLASLPYNEQFFGPGTRLTVL.

The genes are TRBV27 and TRBJ2-5, with 9 bases fitting TRBD1. This CDR3 has 13 amino acids. The trim removed 3 bases at V and 6 bases at J, leaving 2 bases unmatched. CDR1 is MNHEY, CDR2 SMNVEV, per germline (reference sequence). CDR3 amino acids: CASSLDRGKTQYF. The CDR3 DNA is TGTGCCAGCAGTTTGGACAGGGGAAAGACCCAGTACTTC.

The rearrangement uses TRBV5-6 and TRBJ2-5; the match to TRBD2 covers 9 bases. This CDR3 spans 16 amino acids. The V gene's germline CDR1 is SGHDT and CDR2 YYEEEE. J gave up 4 bases and V 0 bases, and 7 bases lay outside the gene matches. Written as DNA, the CDR3 is TGTGCCAGCAGCTTGGTCGGCGGGGGGGCCCGAGAGACCCAGTACTTC. It translates to CASSLVGGGARETQYF. Full variable domain (rest looked up from reference TRBV5-6 and TRBJ2-5): DAGVTQSPTHLIKTRGQQVTLRCSPKSGHDTVSWYQQALGQGPQFIFQYYEEEERQRGNFPDRFSGHQFPNYSSELNVNALLLGDSALYLCASSLVGGGARETQYFGPGTRLLVL.

The gene calls are TRBV5-1 and TRBJ2-7, with 10 bases aligning to TRBD1. Germline loops: CDR1 SGHRS, CDR2 YFSETQ. This CDR3 contains 15 residues. V shed 5 bases, J shed 2 bases, and the junction held 7 bases outside the gene matches. CDR3 sequence: CASRETGTGAYEQYF. CDR3 nucleotide sequence: TGCGCCAGCAGAGAAACCGGGACAGGGGCCTACGAGCAGTACTTC.

The chain employs TRBV24-1 and TRBJ2-2; 14 bases match TRBD2. The CDR3 is 17 residues long. The V and J ends lost 7 bases and 5 bases, in that order; junction bases with no gene match: 8. Germline CDR1 and CDR2: KGHDR and SFDVKD. CDR3 loop: CATRHGTSGSWTGELFF. The CDR3 DNA is TGTGCCACCAGACACGGGACTAGCGGGAGCTGGACCGGGGAGCTGTTTTTT.

This chain connects TRBV7-9 to TRBJ1-2; 7 bases line up with TRBD1. The CDR3 is 16 residues long. The trim removed 4 bases at V and 8 bases at J, leaving 16 bases unmatched. CDR1 and CDR2 from the germline V gene are SEHNR and FQNEAQ (reference sequence). The CDR3 loop is CASSYMTGTMVEGYTF. CDR3 sequence (DNA): TGTGCCAGCAGCTACATGACAGGGACGATGGTGGAGGGCTACACCTTC.

The DNA of the CDR3 is TGCGCCAGCAGCTCCCAGGGAGCTGGCTACACCTTC. It is translated as CASSSQGAGYTF. V usage is TRBV5-1 and J usage is TRBJ1-2, with a possible D match to TRBD1 (5 bases). V was clipped by 3 bases and J by 7 bases, with 10 bases between them. CDR3 length equals 12 residues. Germline CDR1 and CDR2: SGHRS and YFSETQ.

This chain uses TRBV7-9 with TRBJ2-3, with 8 bases matching TRBD1. Per germline, CDR1 SEHNR and CDR2 FQNEAQ (reference sequence). Trimming removed 0 bases from V and 11 bases from J; junction bases left unmatched: 16. This CDR3 has 17 residues. CDR3 protein: CASSLAETGVPSGQQYF. The CDR3 DNA sequence: TGTGCCAGCAGCTTAGCGGAGACAGGGGTCCCCTCGGGTCAGCAGTATTTT.

The J gene is TRBJ1-5, the V gene TRBV7-9; D might be TRBD1 (5 bases). Trimming pared 4 bases from V and 5 bases from J, leaving 9 bases between. This CDR3 is built from 13 residues. Germline-derived CDR1 and CDR2 are SEHNR and FQNEAQ (reference sequence). The CDR3 here is CASSSDIYQPQHF. The CDR3 coding sequence is TGTGCCAGCAGCTCGGACATCTATCAGCCCCAGCATTTT.